These T cell receptor beta chains were read from a single sample in a study of blood T cell repertoires in COVID-19. The assay was immunoSEQ multiplex PCR, and TCRdb's table has in-frame clones only and misses some. The sample yields about 87,000 clones, around 85% seen once. Sequencing was carried out using peripheral blood. All receptors derive from a woman of 80 years or more with active or convalescent COVID-19. CDR3s leave out the opening cysteine and the closing phenylalanine or tryptophan. A D gene is named only where the DNA matches it firmly. Size values are once, few and many counts, or a class for expanded clones, and some rows have none.

.	TRBV7-2	.	TRBJ2-1	ASSREWDSGEQF
.	TRBV18	TRBD1	TRBJ1-2	ASSRNTWTGEAGGLGGYT
.	TRBV11-2	TRBD2	TRBJ2-3	ASSFSGGAAQY
.	TRBV10-3	.	TRBJ2-1	AIRSGSYNEQF
.	TRBV30	.	TRBJ2-3	AWDQGTDTQY
.	TRBV7-9	.	TRBJ1-1	ASSLGTQNPEAF
.	TRBV5-1	.	TRBJ2-1	ASEVAGPSYNEQF
.	TRBV12-3/TRBV12-4	.	TRBJ1-5	ASSPYSQPQH
.	TRBV15	TRBD2	TRBJ2-7	ATSRAGGWSEQY
.	TRBV29-1	.	TRBJ2-7	SVEDLQGPQY
once	TRBV7-3	TRBD1	TRBJ2-7	ASSSTGGEQY
.	TRBV7-9	TRBD1	TRBJ2-2	ASSLGQGDTGELF
.	TRBV4-2	.	TRBJ2-3	ASSQDLLNTQY
.	TRBV27	TRBD2	TRBJ2-7	ASSRSGAGYEQY
.	TRBV30	TRBD2	TRBJ2-3	AWGLVDTQY
.	TRBV10-3	.	TRBJ2-3	AISERGGDTQY
.	TRBV7-9	TRBD2	TRBJ2-3	ASRLLAGITDTQY
.	TRBV28	.	TRBJ1-5	ASSGTSTRKQPQH
.	TRBV4-3	TRBD2	TRBJ2-3	ASSQGVNSGGRDTQY
.	TRBV7-2	.	TRBJ2-3	ASMRHTSTDTQY
.	TRBV7-2	TRBD2	TRBJ2-1	ASSWGGIGHEQF
.	TRBV28	.	TRBJ2-2	ASRGPGGTGELF
.	TRBV11-2	TRBD2	TRBJ2-4	ASSSLGGAGAKNIQY
.	TRBV3-1/TRBV3-2	TRBD2	TRBJ2-2	ASSKWGGGNTGELF
.	TRBV7-2	.	TRBJ2-2	ASSPGSGGELF
.	TRBV11-2	.	TRBJ2-5	ASSFPGEETQY
once	TRBV18	TRBD2	TRBJ2-1	ASSRLTSGRRF
.	TRBV12-3/TRBV12-4	.	TRBJ1-2	ASSLVQNYGYT
once	TRBV11-2	.	TRBJ2-3	ASSLERLALVLGTQY
.	TRBV29-1	TRBD2	TRBJ2-7	SVEGLAGGREQY
few	TRBV4-1	TRBD2	TRBJ2-2	ASSQDSGLADTGELF
.	TRBV28	.	TRBJ1-5	ASSLGGTFDQPQH
.	TRBV6-5	TRBD2	TRBJ2-7	ASGRDYQNYEQY
few	TRBV10-3	.	TRBJ1-1	ATTRGSGAANTEAF
.	TRBV11-3	TRBD2	TRBJ2-3	ASSPSLAGGSDTQY
.	TRBV5-1	TRBD2	TRBJ2-5	ASSWTSGGEETQY
few	TRBV28	.	TRBJ2-7	ASSLLPGLEQY
.	TRBV7-9	TRBD2	TRBJ2-3	ASSLRLASSTDTQY
.	TRBV18	TRBD1	TRBJ1-2	ASSPDRAEGYT
once	TRBV7-2	TRBD2	TRBJ2-1	ASSLVWTSPSNEQF
once	TRBV6-5	.	TRBJ2-1	ASTDGVSEQF
.	TRBV28	.	TRBJ1-5	ASSFRARGGLGSNQPQH
.	TRBV18	TRBD1	TRBJ2-2	ASSPQPGTGNTGELF
.	TRBV11-1	TRBD1	TRBJ1-4	ASSLSTGWRGEKLF
.	TRBV30	.	TRBJ1-5	AWSGLPGQPQH
.	TRBV25-1	TRBD1	TRBJ2-3	ASSGDRGETDTQY
.	TRBV19	.	TRBJ1-5	ASSIGAWRDSGQPQH
.	TRBV7-3	TRBD1	TRBJ2-1	ASSKQGAYNEQF
.	TRBV12-5	.	TRBJ1-6	ASGLALRRGGNSPLH
.	TRBV9	.	TRBJ1-2	ASSPDFGESVGYT
.	TRBV2	TRBD1	TRBJ1-4	ASSDRGKTNEKLF
once	TRBV7-8	.	TRBJ1-2	ASSFSFGRPTSYT
.	TRBV20-1	TRBD2	TRBJ2-1	SASSSGRGNEQF
.	TRBV4-2	.	TRBJ1-3	ASSQDWGVPGNTIY
.	TRBV7-9	TRBD2	TRBJ2-1	ASSSATSGYNEQF
.	TRBV16	TRBD1	TRBJ2-7	ASSPGQAYEQY
.	TRBV5-5	TRBD1	TRBJ2-1	ASSLWTGGNEQF